The rows below give T cell receptor beta chains drawn from one sample of a study of shared clonotypes between healthy human individuals. Some clones are missing from TCRdb's copy, which holds only in-frame ones; the method was immunoSEQ multiplex PCR. The sample carries 450,000 to 600,000 clones, approximately 79% recorded once. The sample taken for sequencing was PBMCs. These receptors all stem from a woman in her 40s in good health. Some clones in this sample may be carry-over from other donors' samples. CDR3s include the opening cysteine and the closing phenylalanine or tryptophan. A D gene is named only where the DNA matches it firmly. A clone size is listed for some rows: how often the clone was seen (once, few, many), or a class if it is expanded.

CDR3aa	CDR3nt	d_gene	abundance	v_gene	j_gene
CASSRGADETQYF	TGTGCCAGCTCCCGGGGGGCGGATGAGACCCAGTACTTC	NA	NA	TRBV6-6	TRBJ2-5
CASSSVLDEQYF	TGTGCCAGCAGCTCCGTCCTTGACGAGCAGTACTTC	NA	NA	TRBV7-6	TRBJ2-7
CASSTAQNQPQHF	TGTGCCAGCAGTACAGCGCAAAATCAGCCCCAGCATTTT	NA	NA	TRBV7-3	TRBJ1-5
CSVVMNTEAFF	TGCAGCGTTGTTATGAACACTGAAGCTTTCTTT	NA	few	TRBV29-1	TRBJ1-1
CASSDTGNTIYF	TGCGCCAGCAGCGACACCGGAAACACCATATATTTT	NA	NA	TRBV5-1	TRBJ1-3
CASSQDSTGRIPQHF	TGCGCCAGCAGCCAAGATTCAACAGGGCGGATTCCCCAGCATTTT	NA	few	TRBV4-3	TRBJ1-5
CASSTIGGQREQFF	TGTGCCAGCAGCACAATTGGGGGGCAGAGGGAGCAGTTCTTC	NA	NA	TRBV9	TRBJ2-1
CAWGGGLADNEQFF	TGTGCCTGGGGCGGAGGACTAGCGGACAATGAGCAGTTCTTC	TRBD2	few	TRBV30	TRBJ2-1
CASSFTGAAYEQYF	TGTGCCAGCAGCTTCACAGGGGCGGCCTACGAGCAGTACTTC	TRBD1	few	TRBV7-2	TRBJ2-7
CASTRTGTTYEQYF	TGTGCCAGCACCCGGACAGGAACTACCTACGAGCAGTACTTC	TRBD1	NA	TRBV5-6	TRBJ2-7
CASSLKGHPKNTGELFF	TGTGCCAGCAGCCTCAAAGGACATCCGAAGAACACCGGGGAGCTGTTTTTT	NA	NA	TRBV9	TRBJ2-2
CASSPRRSSGRLQETQYF	TGTGCCAGCTCACCCCGCCGGTCTAGCGGGAGGCTCCAAGAGACCCAGTACTTC	TRBD2	NA	TRBV18	TRBJ2-5
CASSLGPSTGEETQYF	TGCGCCAGCAGCTTGGGGCCCTCCACAGGCGAGGAGACCCAGTACTTC	NA	once	TRBV5-1	TRBJ2-5
CASSFQGYEQYF	TGTGCCAGCAGTTTCCAGGGTTACGAGCAGTACTTC	NA	NA	TRBV6-1	TRBJ2-7
CASSAGHYYEQYF	TGTGCCAGCAGCGCCGGCCATTACTACGAGCAGTACTTC	NA	NA	TRBV11-2	TRBJ2-7
CATKAGNSYEQYF	TGTGCCACAAAGGCTGGTAATTCCTACGAGCAGTACTTC	NA	NA	TRBV19	TRBJ2-7
CASSHPGTANEKLFF	TGCGCCAGCAGCCATCCCGGGACAGCGAATGAAAAACTGTTTTTT	TRBD1	few	TRBV4-1	TRBJ1-4
CASSPDSGQGYNEQFF	TGTGCCAGCAGTCCTGACTCGGGACAGGGTTACAATGAGCAGTTCTTC	TRBD1	NA	TRBV27	TRBJ2-1
CASSPQRNTEAFF	TGTGCCAGCTCACCACAGAGGAACACTGAAGCTTTCTTT	NA	many	TRBV18	TRBJ1-1
CASSLGTGSGYTF	TGCGCCAGCAGCTTGGGGACAGGGTCTGGCTACACCTTC	TRBD1	NA	TRBV5-1	TRBJ1-2
CASSVGGSGISYNEQFF	TGTGCCAGCAGCGTAGGGGGTAGCGGGATCTCCTACAATGAGCAGTTCTTC	TRBD2	NA	TRBV9	TRBJ2-1
CASSLLSPAGYEQYF	TGTGCCAGCAGTTTATTATCCCCCGCCGGCTACGAGCAGTACTTC	NA	NA	TRBV28	TRBJ2-7
CAISEGLNLYEQYF	TGTGCCATCAGTGAGGGACTAAATCTCTACGAGCAGTACTTC	NA	NA	TRBV10-3	TRBJ2-7
CASSPGTYNEQFF	TGTGCCAGCTCACCGGGAACCTACAATGAGCAGTTCTTC	NA	NA	TRBV18	TRBJ2-1
CASSLGSLAGIEGNEQFF	TGTGCCAGCAGCTTAGGTAGTCTAGCGGGAATAGAGGGAAATGAGCAGTTCTTC	TRBD2	once	TRBV11-1	TRBJ2-1
CASSLSQGAMGMNTEAFF	TGTGCCAGCAGCTTGTCCCAGGGGGCTATGGGTATGAACACTGAAGCTTTCTTT	TRBD1	once	TRBV11-2	TRBJ1-1
CASSVVSVGTDTQYF	TGTGCCAGCAGCGTAGTAAGTGTTGGCACAGATACGCAGTATTTT	NA	once	TRBV9	TRBJ2-3
CASSLMGVSIYEQYF	TGTGCCAGCAGCCTGATGGGGGTTAGCATCTACGAGCAGTACTTC	NA	NA	TRBV14	TRBJ2-7
CASSQEGGPIYEQFF	TGCGCCAGCAGCCAAGAGGGAGGGCCAATTTATGAGCAGTTCTTC	TRBD2	NA	TRBV4-1	TRBJ2-1
CAWSSGVSATNEKLFF	TGTGCCTGGAGTTCGGGGGTTAGTGCAACTAATGAAAAACTGTTTTTT	NA	few	TRBV30	TRBJ1-4
CASSLIRREFQETQYF	TGCGCCAGCAGCTTGATCCGAAGAGAGTTTCAAGAGACCCAGTACTTC	NA	NA	TRBV5-1	TRBJ2-5
CASSRGLAGGGSNTGELFF	TGTGCCAGCTCACGAGGACTAGCGGGAGGGGGTTCGAACACCGGGGAGCTGTTTTTT	TRBD2	NA	TRBV9	TRBJ2-2
CASSLGAGPETQYF	TGTGCCAGCAGCTTAGGTGCAGGGCCAGAGACCCAGTACTTC	NA	NA	TRBV7-2	TRBJ2-5
CASRAGIGQGEQFF	TGTGCCAGTAGAGCGGGAATAGGGCAGGGTGAGCAGTTCTTC	TRBD2	NA	TRBV27	TRBJ2-1
CAWSGGASTEAFF	TGTGCCTGGAGTGGAGGGGCGAGCACTGAAGCTTTCTTT	NA	few	TRBV30	TRBJ1-1
CAISDETGVYEQYF	TGTGCCATCAGTGATGAAACAGGGGTTTACGAGCAGTACTTC	TRBD1	NA	TRBV10-3	TRBJ2-7
CASQQGNQPQHF	TGTGCCAGCCAACAGGGGAATCAGCCCCAGCATTTT	TRBD1	once	TRBV28	TRBJ1-5
CASTPTAGELFF	TGTGCCAGCACTCCGACAGCCGGGGAGCTGTTTTTT	NA	NA	TRBV6-6	TRBJ2-2
CASNPGEGSGYTF	TGTGCCAGCAACCCGGGCGAAGGGTCGGGCTACACCTTC	NA	NA	TRBV6-1	TRBJ1-2
CASSISSGGDTQYF	TGTGCCAGTAGTATATCTTCTGGGGGAGATACGCAGTATTTT	NA	NA	TRBV19	TRBJ2-3
CASSVAGLAGGETQYF	TGTGCCAGCAGCGTAGCGGGGCTAGCGGGAGGGGAGACCCAGTACTTC	TRBD2	many	TRBV9	TRBJ2-5
CATSRAGTSYNEQFF	TGTGCCACCAGCAGAGCGGGGACTAGCTACAATGAGCAGTTCTTC	TRBD2	NA	TRBV15	TRBJ2-1
CASSLVNEQFF	TGTGCCAGCAGCTTAGTCAATGAGCAGTTCTTC	NA	NA	TRBV7-9	TRBJ2-1
CASSETGGYVTNEKLFF	TGCGCCAGCAGCGAGACAGGGGGCTATGTGACTAATGAAAAACTGTTTTTT	TRBD1	NA	TRBV5-1	TRBJ1-4
CASSVDLPARYHNEQFF	TGTGCCAGCAGCGTAGATCTGCCAGCCCGGTATCACAATGAGCAGTTCTTC	NA	NA	TRBV9	TRBJ2-1